This T cell receptor beta chain was retrieved from a study of cytomegalovirus exposure and HLA in healthy donors. Per germline, CDR1 SGDLS and CDR2 YYNGEE. This CDR3 is built from 15 residues. Trimming pared 4 bases from V and 2 bases from J, leaving 16 bases between. General study findings and limits: Some V segments could not be told apart, so they were left out, TRBV6-2 and TRBV6-3 among them. A prior analysis recorded that most TCR beta V segments were productive about 87% or about 30% of the time.

The PCR contained 60 Vbeta and 13 Jbeta primers. Sequenced by immunoSEQ multiplex PCR; TCRdb stores in-frame clones only, minus some. This sample yields fewer than 150,000 clones, of which approximately 83% are seen a single time; approximately 2.3% belongs to the top ten. A note on this clone: Its matching antigen is unknown.

The TCR sequence derives from a male donor in good health and CMV-seronegative. Input material: PBMCs. The V call is TRBV9, the J call TRBJ2-7; no clear D gene. CDR3 amino acids: CASSPPLGTPYEQYF. In nucleotides, the CDR3 is TGTGCCAGCAGCCCCCCACTGGGCACCCCCTACGAGCAGTACTTC.